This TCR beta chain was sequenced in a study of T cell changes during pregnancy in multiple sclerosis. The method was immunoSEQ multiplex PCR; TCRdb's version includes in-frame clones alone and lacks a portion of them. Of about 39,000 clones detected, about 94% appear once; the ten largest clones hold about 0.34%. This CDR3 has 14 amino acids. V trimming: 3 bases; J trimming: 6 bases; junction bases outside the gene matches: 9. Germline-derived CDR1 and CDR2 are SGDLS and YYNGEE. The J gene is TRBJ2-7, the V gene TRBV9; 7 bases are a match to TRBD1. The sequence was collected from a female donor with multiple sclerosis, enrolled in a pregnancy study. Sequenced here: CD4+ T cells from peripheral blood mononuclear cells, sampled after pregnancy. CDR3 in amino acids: CASSAAGGAGEQYF. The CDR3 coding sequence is TGTGCCAGCAGCGCGGCAGGGGGAGCCGGCGAGCAGTACTTC. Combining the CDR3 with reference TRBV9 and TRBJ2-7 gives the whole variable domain DSGVTQTPKHLITATGQRVTLRCSPRSGDLSVYWYQQSLDQGLQFLIQYYNGEERAKGNILERFSAQQFPDLHSELNLSSLELGDSALYFCASSAAGGAGEQYFGPGTRLTVT.